The source of this T cell receptor beta chain is a study of T cell changes during pregnancy in multiple sclerosis. Trimming pared 6 bases from V and 6 bases from J, leaving 18 bases between. Germline loops: CDR1 MNHNS, CDR2 SASEGT. The CDR3 totals 14 residues. Profiling relied on immunoSEQ multiplex PCR, and the TCRdb table lists in-frame clones only, not all of them. In the table there are 57,000 or so clones, 88% of which are singletons. The material was peripheral blood, obtained in the first trimester of pregnancy. The clonotype comes from a female donor with multiple sclerosis, enrolled in a pregnancy study. The chain couples TRBV6-1 to TRBJ2-7; possibly TRBD1 for D (6 bases). This CDR3 is CASRKSGAEGEQYF. CDR3 nucleotides: TGTGCCAGCAGAAAATCAGGGGCAGAGGGCGAGCAGTACTTC.